A single sample gave rise to the 29 T cell receptor beta chains below, sequenced in a study of T cells in Graves' hyperthyroidism and ophthalmopathy. The TCR beta CDR3 regions underwent amplification using RNA transcripts as the source. During a first-round RT-PCR of the TCR CDR3, the HTBI primer set was used. Using its own MiXCR run on the multiplex PCR reads, TCRdb lists one record per CDR3 protein. This table has some 50,000 distinct CDR3 sequences, roughly 50% appearing once. Sequenced sample: blood. The receptors originated from a woman in her forties or fifties with Graves' ophthalmopathy.

CDR3 sequence: CASSAGGTQYF. CDR3 nucleotide sequence: TGTGCCAGCAGTGCTGGCGGGACGCAGTACTTC. The genes are TRBV6-4 and TRBJ2-5; possibly TRBD2 for D (6 bases). CDR1 and CDR2 from the germline V gene are MRHNA and SNTAGT. The CDR3 contains 11 residues. The ends were cut back, 4 bases at V and 11 bases at J, with 11 bases in the middle.

To note about this clonotype: The junction shows a germline mismatch at one end, possibly a read error. V usage is TRBV5-1 and J usage is TRBJ2-6; a weak D match, TRBD1 (5 bases). Germline CDR1 reads SGHRS; CDR2 reads YFSETQ. There are 14 residues in the CDR3. The CDR3 sequence: CASGRVPGASVPTF. Written as DNA, the CDR3 is TGCGCCAGCGGCAGGGTCCCTGGGGCCAGCGTCCCGACTTTC.

Ten or more counts support this clonotype. The V call is TRBV6-4, the J call TRBJ2-2, with 9 positions matching TRBD2. V was clipped by 6 bases and J by 4 bases; unmatched bases: 3. Germline-derived CDR1 and CDR2 are MRHNA and SNTAGT. This CDR3 comprises 14 residues. The CDR3 here is CASSPAGGTGELFF. As DNA, the CDR3 is TGTGCCAGCAGCCCAGCGGGAGGCACCGGGGAGCTGTTTTTT.

Many counts were recorded for this clonotype. A much larger clone sits a single nucleotide away, making a read error possible. The chain couples TRBV7-6 to TRBJ1-3; D not resolved. Germline V CDR1 and CDR2: SGHVS, FNYEAQ. This CDR3 is built from 14 residues. The V end was cut by 3 bases, the J end by 2 bases, with 8 bases between. CDR3 sequence reads: CASSFAGPGNTIYF. The CDR3, as DNA: TGTGCCAGCAGCTTTGCAGGCCCTGGAAACACCATATATTTT.

The chain has TRBV5-1 and TRBJ2-2; 10 bases match TRBD1. V shed 7 bases and J 4 bases; nucleotides not matched to a gene: 4. The germline V gene has CDR1 SGHRS and CDR2 YFSETQ. The CDR3 has 14 amino acids. The CDR3 bases are TGCGCCAGCCGGGACAGGGGAGGCACCGGGGAGCTGTTTTTT. Its protein product is CASRDRGGTGELFF.

This clonotype was seen at least ten times. This chain joins TRBV15 and TRBJ2-3; D not certain. This CDR3 region has 16 residues. The V end was cut by 0 bases, the J end by 3 bases, with 13 bases between. Germline V gene data show CDR1 as LNHNV and CDR2 as YYDKDF (reference sequence). This CDR3 reads CATSREGRGRTDTQYF. The DNA for the CDR3 is TGTGCCACCAGCAGAGAGGGTCGAGGCCGGACAGATACGCAGTATTTT.

V gene TRBV19 combines with J gene TRBJ1-2, with D possibly TRBD1 on 6 matching bases. Between the trimmed V and J ends, which lost 7 bases and 6 bases, there was a span of 9 bases. This CDR3 is built from 11 residues. CDR1 is LNHDA, CDR2 SQIVND, per germline (reference sequence). The CDR3 nucleotides are TGTGCCAGTACTGGGGGCGATGGCTACACCTTC. Translation: CASTGGDGYTF.

In this sample, this clonotype turned up a few times. V usage is TRBV19 and J usage is TRBJ2-5; 8 bases are shared with TRBD1. With 0 bases clipped from V and 2 bases from J, the junction kept 8 bases outside the gene matches. Per the germline V gene, CDR1 is LNHDA and CDR2 is SQIVND (reference sequence). This CDR3 comprises 17 residues. The DNA of the CDR3 is TGTGCCAGTAGTATAGATCGGCCAGGGGGCCCACAAGAGACCCAGTACTTC. This sequence encodes CASSIDRPGGPQETQYF. The full variable domain, completed using reference TRBV19 and TRBJ2-5, is DGGITQSPKYLFRKEGQNVTLSCEQNLNHDAMYWYRQDPGQGLRLIYYSQIVNDFQKGDIAEGYSVSREKKESFPLTVTSAQKNPTAFYLCASSIDRPGGPQETQYFGPGTRLLVL.

CDR3 residues: CASSFRTSGSTGELFF. CDR3 coding DNA: TGTGCCAGCTCATTCCGGACTAGCGGGAGTACCGGGGAGCTGTTTTTT. The chain has TRBV18 and TRBJ2-2, with 13 bases aligning to TRBD2. The CDR3 length is 16 residues. CDR1 is KGHSH, CDR2 LQKENI, per germline. After removal of 5 bases from V and 5 bases from J, the junction contained 5 bases not matched to a gene.

In the case of this clonotype: Germline is not matched at one junction end, which may reflect a read error. The V and J genes are TRBV7-7 and TRBJ2-3; possibly TRBD1 or TRBD2 for D (5 bases each). The CDR3 is 16 amino acids. Germline lookup yields CDR1 SSHAT and CDR2 FNYEAQ (reference sequence). For the CDR3, the DNA is TGTGCCAGCAGCCTAGCACCGGGGCCGGGACCAGATGCGCAGTATTTT. Translated: CASSLAPGPGPDAQYF.

The V call is TRBV7-9, the J call TRBJ2-6; 9 bases are a match to TRBD1. The CDR3 covers 13 residues. Losses at the gene ends were 3 bases for V and 9 bases for J; bases not matched to a gene: 0. The V gene's germline CDR1 is SEHNR and CDR2 FQNEAQ (reference sequence). The DNA of the CDR3 is TGTGCCAGCAGCTTGGACAGGGGCAACGTCCTGACTTTC. As protein: CASSLDRGNVLTF.

The table lists this clonotype with many counts. This rearrangement joins TRBV6-5 to TRBJ1-1, with 7 bases that match TRBD1. This CDR3 has 15 amino acids. Germline lookup yields CDR1 MNHEY and CDR2 SVGAGI. The trim removed 0 bases at V and 8 bases at J, leaving 9 bases unmatched. This CDR3 is CASSYSKAGGAEAFF. CDR3 DNA: TGTGCCAGCAGTTACTCGAAGGCAGGGGGAGCAGAAGCTTTCTTT.

As concerns this clonotype: Likely a read error: the CDR3 ends without its conserved phenylalanine or tryptophan. V gene TRBV20-1 combines with J gene TRBJ1-5, with a possible D match to TRBD1 (6 bases). The germline V gene encodes CDR1 DFQATT and CDR2 SNEGSKA (reference sequence). The CDR3 length is 12 residues. Trimming removed 6 bases at V and 4 bases at J, with 10 bases between. The CDR3 sequence is CSASQGNQPQHL. As DNA, the CDR3 is TGCAGTGCGAGCCAGGGGAATCAGCCCCAGCATCTT.

The rearrangement links TRBV10-3 to TRBJ2-6; D is ambiguous. V was cut by 4 bases and J by 4 bases, with 11 bases left in between. This CDR3 has 15 amino acids. Germline V gene data show CDR1 as ENHRY and CDR2 as SYGVKD. CDR3 sequence (DNA): TGTGCCATCAGTGCTCCATCACAGGGGGCCAACGTCCTGACTTTC. Its protein product is CAISAPSQGANVLTF.

This clonotype came up many times. Here the CDR3 reads CASSLGTGVHEQYF. CDR3 coding DNA: TGTGCCAGCAGCTTGGGGACAGGGGTCCACGAGCAGTACTTC. The J gene is TRBJ2-7, the V gene TRBV5-6; TRBD1 matches at 9 bases. The CDR3 is made up of 14 amino acids. Germline V gives CDR1 SGHDT, CDR2 YYEEEE. The junction had 3 bases not matched to a gene; V was cut back by 0 bases and J by 5 bases.

The V gene is TRBV20-1, the J gene TRBJ2-7; D may be TRBD1 (6 bases). The V gene's germline CDR1 is DFQATT and CDR2 SNEGSKA (reference sequence). The CDR3 runs to 14 residues. Trimming took off 6 bases at V and 7 bases at J, with 22 bases between the two ends. CDR3 sequence reads: CSATGPGGTGEQYF. In DNA form, the CDR3 reads TGCAGTGCGACCGGGCCTGGGGGCACCGGGGAGCAGTACTTC.

This clonotype was seen at least ten times. The CDR3 nucleotides are TGCGCCAGCAGCCAAGCGAGCTCTACCTACGAGCAGTACTTC. Its translation: CASSQASSTYEQYF. J is TRBJ2-7 and V is TRBV4-1, with D unresolved. This CDR3 has 14 residues. Germline-derived CDR1 and CDR2 are MGHRA and YSYEKL. Trimming left V 1 base short and J 2 bases short, with 9 bases between.

The sample holds one count of this clonotype. One junction end disagrees with the germline gene, perhaps due to a read error. The CDR3: CAGSFLGDGGYTF. Here the CDR3 DNA reads TGTGCCGGCAGCTTCCTCGGGGATGGGGGCTACACCTTC. This chain connects TRBV7-9 to TRBJ1-2; D is unclear. CDR1 is SEHNR, CDR2 FQNEAQ, per germline (reference sequence). The CDR3 loop spans 13 amino acids.

Concerning this clonotype: The conserved final phenylalanine or tryptophan is absent from the CDR3, which likely points to a read error. No DNA is shown, since the ends of the CDR3 on it are uncertain; the CDR3 is the one TCRdb lists. J is TRBJ1-1 and V is TRBV5-1. The CDR3 has 14 residues if both end residues are counted. Germline-derived CDR1 and CDR2 are SGHRS and YFSETQ. CDR3 protein: CASSLEPVNTEAFL.

A remark on this clonotype: The final CDR3 position lacks the conserved phenylalanine or tryptophan, pointing to a likely read error. This chain joins TRBV7-8 and TRBJ2-3; 11 bases match TRBD2. V shed 3 bases, J shed 5 bases, and the junction held 4 bases outside the gene matches. The V gene's germline CDR1 is SGHVS and CDR2 FQNEAQ. CDR3 length: 15 amino acids. CDR3 region: CASSLLAGGIDTQYC. The CDR3 DNA reads TGTGCCAGCAGCTTGCTAGCGGGAGGTATAGATACGCAGTATTGC.

This clonotype was seen repeatedly, ten times or more. This rearrangement joins TRBV6-1 to TRBJ1-1; D perhaps matches TRBD1 (5 bases). This CDR3 spans 14 amino acids. Between the trimmed V and J ends, which lost 6 bases and 6 bases, there was a span of 17 bases. Germline V gene sequence: CDR1 MNHNS, CDR2 SASEGT. The CDR3 sequence: CASSDRRRVPEAFF. The CDR3 DNA reads TGTGCCAGCAGCGATCGACGCAGGGTCCCTGAAGCTTTCTTT.

The chain joins TRBV25-1 to TRBJ2-7, with TRBD1 as a possible D gene (5 bases). Per germline, CDR1 MGHDK and CDR2 SYGVNS. The CDR3 extends over 13 amino acids. The V and J ends lost 4 bases and 4 bases respectively, with 11 bases between them. The CDR3 DNA is TGTGCCAGCAGTGGAAGGGCAGGGTACGAGCAGTACTTC. It codes for CASSGRAGYEQYF.

The genes are TRBV5-4 and TRBJ1-2; D not resolved. This CDR3 is built from 17 residues. Germline assignment: CDR1 SGHNT and CDR2 YYREEE (reference sequence). The V and J ends lost 0 bases and 8 bases respectively, with 23 bases between them. Written as DNA, the CDR3 is TGTGCCAGCAGCTTGGCCGGCTTATCCAGCCCCCCGGAGGGCTACACCTTC. Translated, it gives CASSLAGLSSPPEGYTF.

This clonotype has at least ten counts. V usage is TRBV6-2 or TRBV6-3 and J usage is TRBJ2-7, with 9 nucleotides matching TRBD2. V lost 2 bases and J lost 4; bases outside the gene matches: 6. Germline V gene sequence: CDR1 MNHEY, CDR2 SVGEGT. CDR3 length: 15 amino acids. CDR3 coding DNA: TGTGCCAGCAGTTACCCGCTAGCGGGAATATACGAGCAGTACTTC. Its translation is CASSYPLAGIYEQYF.

The chain combines TRBV7-9 with TRBJ2-2, with 7 bases lining up with TRBD1. Germline-derived CDR1 and CDR2 are SEHNR and FQNEAQ (reference sequence). The CDR3 runs 15 residues. J was trimmed by 1 base and V by 5 bases; bases with no gene match: 4. The DNA for the CDR3 is TGTGCCAGCAGCGTAAGACAGGGGAACACCGGGGAGCTGTTTTTT. As protein: CASSVRQGNTGELFF.

The table lists this clonotype with many counts. This chain uses TRBV7-2 with TRBJ2-1; 10 bases are shared with TRBD2. Per germline, CDR1 SGHTA and CDR2 FQGNSA. Losses at the gene ends were 5 bases for V and 9 bases for J; bases not matched to a gene: 7. The CDR3 consists of 14 residues. DNA for the CDR3: TGTGCCAGCAGCCCGGGACTAGCGAATGGTGAGCAGTTCTTC. The encoded protein is CASSPGLANGEQFF.

J is TRBJ2-7 and V is TRBV29-1; 8 nucleotides line up with TRBD1. CDR1 is SQVTM, CDR2 ANQGSEA, per germline. The junction had 8 bases not matched to a gene; V was cut back by 5 bases and J by 2 bases. CDR3 length equals 14 residues. CDR3 sequence: CSVYGAGGAYEQYF. CDR3 sequence (DNA): TGCAGCGTTTATGGGGCAGGGGGCGCCTACGAGCAGTACTTC.

Comment on this clonotype: This may be a read error, as it is one base from a much larger clone. CDR3 loop: CASRVQDYVETQYF. The CDR3 DNA reads TGTGCCAGCAGGGTCCAAGATTACGTAGAGACCCAGTACTTC. The V gene is TRBV5-4, the J gene TRBJ2-5; D not resolved. The CDR3 loop spans 14 amino acids. The V end was cut by 5 bases, the J end by 4 bases, with 15 bases between. Germline loops: CDR1 SGHNT, CDR2 YYREEE (reference sequence).

This clonotype was picked up many times. V usage is TRBV6-1 and J usage is TRBJ2-2; 9 bases line up with TRBD2. CDR3 length: 16 amino acids. CDR1 MNHNS and CDR2 SASEGT come from the germline V gene. V dropped 2 bases and J dropped 0; count of bases not matched to a gene: 1. CDR3 DNA sequence: TGTGCCAGCAGTGAACGCGGGGGGGCGAACACCGGGGAGCTGTTTTTT. The encoded protein is CASSERGGANTGELFF.